Listed below are T cell receptor beta chains from one sample, sequenced in a study of beta chain features in type 1 diabetes. Some clones are missing from TCRdb's copy, which holds only in-frame ones; the method was immunoSEQ multiplex PCR. The table shows roughly 53,000 clones, with over 40% occurring only once. Sequences were obtained from Tregs from blood. All receptors come from a man aged 25 to 40 with type 1 diabetes. CDR3s include the opening cysteine and the closing phenylalanine or tryptophan. Each record gives: clone size, V gene, D gene, J gene, CDR3 DNA, CDR3 protein. The D gene is left open where the match is weak. Rows may omit the clone size; those that give it use once, few, many or a size class.

clone size: few; V gene: TRBV28; D gene: NA; J gene: TRBJ1-3; CDR3 DNA: TGTGCCAGCAGCGGGAGCCGAAACACCATATATTTT; CDR3 protein: CASSGSRNTIYF
clone size: NA; V gene: TRBV28; D gene: TRBD2; J gene: TRBJ2-1; CDR3 DNA: TGTGCCAGCAGTCCTAGCGGGAGTAGGAATGAGCAGTTCTTC; CDR3 protein: CASSPSGSRNEQFF
clone size: NA; V gene: TRBV2; D gene: NA; J gene: TRBJ2-3; CDR3 DNA: TGTGCCAGCAGTTCAGGACTTACCACAGATACGCAGTATTTT; CDR3 protein: CASSSGLTTDTQYF
clone size: NA; V gene: TRBV6-6; D gene: NA; J gene: TRBJ2-2; CDR3 DNA: TGTGCCAGCAGTGGCCTCTCCAGAAACACCGGGGAGCTGTTTTTT; CDR3 protein: CASSGLSRNTGELFF
clone size: NA; V gene: TRBV6-1; D gene: TRBD1; J gene: TRBJ1-1; CDR3 DNA: TGTGCCAGCACAGAACAGGGGGCGAGCACTGAAGCTTTCTTT; CDR3 protein: CASTEQGASTEAFF
clone size: NA; V gene: TRBV14; D gene: NA; J gene: TRBJ2-2; CDR3 DNA: TGTGCCAGCAGCCAATTTCTAGGCGCCGGGGAGCTGTTTTTT; CDR3 protein: CASSQFLGAGELFF
clone size: few; V gene: TRBV5-1; D gene: NA; J gene: TRBJ2-2; CDR3 DNA: TGCGCCAGCAGCTTGAATCCGCCGGGTTTGGGCGGGGAGCTGTTTTTT; CDR3 protein: CASSLNPPGLGGELFF
clone size: NA; V gene: TRBV19; D gene: NA; J gene: TRBJ1-5; CDR3 DNA: TGTGCCAGTAAAGATCGGGGATTGGGGAGCAATCAGCCCCAGCATTTT; CDR3 protein: CASKDRGLGSNQPQHF
clone size: NA; V gene: TRBV28; D gene: TRBD2; J gene: TRBJ2-3; CDR3 DNA: TGTGCCAGCAGACTAGCGCTCACAGATACGCAGTATTTT; CDR3 protein: CASRLALTDTQYF
clone size: NA; V gene: TRBV10-3; D gene: TRBD2; J gene: TRBJ2-7; CDR3 DNA: TGTGCCATCGCCCACGCGGGGGAGTTGATCTACGAGCAGTACTTC; CDR3 protein: CAIAHAGELIYEQYF
clone size: medium-sized; V gene: TRBV7-9; D gene: NA; J gene: TRBJ1-4; CDR3 DNA: TGTGCCAGCAGCGCAGACGTCGGGGGTGCAACTAATGAAAAACTGTTTTTT; CDR3 protein: CASSADVGGATNEKLFF
clone size: NA; V gene: TRBV7-2; D gene: TRBD1; J gene: TRBJ1-5; CDR3 DNA: TGTGCCAGCAGCCAAAGGACAGGGGAGGTTCAGCCCCAGCATTTT; CDR3 protein: CASSQRTGEVQPQHF
clone size: few; V gene: TRBV7-3; D gene: NA; J gene: TRBJ2-1; CDR3 DNA: TGTGCCAGCAGCTTACTAGTATCTGATGAGCAGTTCTTC; CDR3 protein: CASSLLVSDEQFF
clone size: NA; V gene: TRBV30; D gene: TRBD1; J gene: TRBJ1-2; CDR3 DNA: TGTGCCTGGAGTGGAAACAGGGGGGACTATGGCTACACCTTC; CDR3 protein: CAWSGNRGDYGYTF
clone size: few; V gene: TRBV7-9; D gene: NA; J gene: TRBJ1-1; CDR3 DNA: TGTGCCAGCAGCTTAGGGCTTGTTGGGCCCGCTTTCTTT; CDR3 protein: CASSLGLVGPAFF
clone size: NA; V gene: TRBV29-1; D gene: NA; J gene: TRBJ1-1; CDR3 DNA: TGCAGCGCCGTTTCCGTGGGGGCGGCGACTGAAGCTTTCTTT; CDR3 protein: CSAVSVGAATEAFF
clone size: NA; V gene: TRBV18; D gene: TRBD1; J gene: TRBJ1-5; CDR3 DNA: TGTGCCAGCTCACCGGGGACAGGTGGGGGTCAGCCCCAGCATTTT; CDR3 protein: CASSPGTGGGQPQHF
clone size: NA; V gene: TRBV6-1; D gene: TRBD1; J gene: TRBJ2-1; CDR3 DNA: TGTGCCAGCACAGGTTGGGGGACAGGGGGGAATGAGCAGTTCTTC; CDR3 protein: CASTGWGTGGNEQFF
clone size: many; V gene: TRBV7-2; D gene: TRBD2; J gene: TRBJ2-6; CDR3 DNA: TGTGCCAGCAGCTTAGCTAGCGGGGCCTCTGGGGCCAACGTCCTGACTTTC; CDR3 protein: CASSLASGASGANVLTF
clone size: NA; V gene: TRBV6-5; D gene: TRBD1; J gene: TRBJ2-7; CDR3 DNA: TGTGCCAGCAGACCTCGGGACAGCTCCTACGAGCAGTACTTC; CDR3 protein: CASRPRDSSYEQYF
clone size: NA; V gene: TRBV7-9; D gene: TRBD1; J gene: TRBJ2-7; CDR3 DNA: TGTGCCAGCAGCCCATCCGGGACAGGGATTTACGAGCAGTACTTC; CDR3 protein: CASSPSGTGIYEQYF
clone size: few; V gene: TRBV15; D gene: NA; J gene: TRBJ2-3; CDR3 DNA: TGTGCCACCAGCAGAGAAGACATAGCAGGGGCGCAGTATTTT; CDR3 protein: CATSREDIAGAQYF
clone size: NA; V gene: TRBV6-6; D gene: TRBD1; J gene: TRBJ2-7; CDR3 DNA: TGTGCCAGCAGTTACGGCCCGGGACAGCCAAACTACGAGCAGTACTTC; CDR3 protein: CASSYGPGQPNYEQYF
clone size: NA; V gene: TRBV7-9; D gene: NA; J gene: TRBJ2-5; CDR3 DNA: TGTGCCAGCAGCTCAGGGATATTGGAGACCCAGTACTTC; CDR3 protein: CASSSGILETQYF
clone size: few; V gene: TRBV18; D gene: NA; J gene: TRBJ1-2; CDR3 DNA: TGTGCCAGCTCACCATCTGGAGATGGCTACACCTTC; CDR3 protein: CASSPSGDGYTF
clone size: NA; V gene: TRBV7-9; D gene: NA; J gene: TRBJ1-4; CDR3 DNA: TGTGCCAGCAGCCTCGACGGGGAAAAACTGTTTTTT; CDR3 protein: CASSLDGEKLFF
clone size: NA; V gene: TRBV4-1; D gene: TRBD1; J gene: TRBJ1-2; CDR3 DNA: TGCGCCAGCAGCCAACGACAGGGGCCGGACTATGGCTACACCTTC; CDR3 protein: CASSQRQGPDYGYTF
clone size: few; V gene: TRBV4-3; D gene: NA; J gene: TRBJ1-4; CDR3 DNA: TGCGCCAGCAGCCCTTCCTTACAGGGATATAATGAAAAACTGTTTTTT; CDR3 protein: CASSPSLQGYNEKLFF
clone size: few; V gene: TRBV11-2; D gene: TRBD2; J gene: TRBJ2-2; CDR3 DNA: TGTGCCAGCAGCGCGACTAGCGGGAGGTCCGGGGAGCTGTTTTTT; CDR3 protein: CASSATSGRSGELFF
clone size: few; V gene: TRBV6-4; D gene: NA; J gene: TRBJ1-5; CDR3 DNA: TGTGCCAGCAGTGACTCGAAGCCTGAGAAGCCGCCCCAGCATTTT; CDR3 protein: CASSDSKPEKPPQHF
clone size: NA; V gene: TRBV7-8; D gene: NA; J gene: TRBJ1-1; CDR3 DNA: TGTGCCAGCAGCTTCTCGGGGGGGAACACTGAAGCTTTCTTT; CDR3 protein: CASSFSGGNTEAFF
clone size: NA; V gene: TRBV7-8; D gene: TRBD2; J gene: TRBJ2-3; CDR3 DNA: TGTGCCAGCAGCCGGGAGGAGAGCACAGATACGCAGTATTTT; CDR3 protein: CASSREESTDTQYF
clone size: NA; V gene: TRBV19; D gene: NA; J gene: TRBJ2-7; CDR3 DNA: TGTGCCACCGGACTGGATTGGGAGCAGTACTTC; CDR3 protein: CATGLDWEQYF
clone size: few; V gene: TRBV28; D gene: NA; J gene: TRBJ2-7; CDR3 DNA: TGTGCCAGCACCAGTAGCGTGTCCTACGAGCAGTACTTC; CDR3 protein: CASTSSVSYEQYF
clone size: medium-sized; V gene: TRBV19; D gene: NA; J gene: TRBJ2-5; CDR3 DNA: TGTGCGACAAGGAAGAGTGACCAAGAGACCCAGTACTTC; CDR3 protein: CATRKSDQETQYF
clone size: NA; V gene: TRBV9; D gene: NA; J gene: TRBJ1-5; CDR3 DNA: TGTGCCAGCAGCGCGAGCCCACAGGGAGATCAGCCCCAGCATTTT; CDR3 protein: CASSASPQGDQPQHF
clone size: NA; V gene: TRBV7-2; D gene: TRBD2; J gene: TRBJ2-7; CDR3 DNA: TGTGCCAGCAGCTTAGACCCTAGCGGGAGCTCCTACGAGCAGTACTTC; CDR3 protein: CASSLDPSGSSYEQYF
clone size: once; V gene: TRBV6-6; D gene: NA; J gene: TRBJ1-4; CDR3 DNA: TGTGCCAGCAACGGGTATGCAACTAATGAAAAACTGTTTTTT; CDR3 protein: CASNGYATNEKLFF
clone size: once; V gene: TRBV5-1; D gene: NA; J gene: TRBJ1-1; CDR3 DNA: TGCGCCAGCAGCTTGAGGGGGAACACTGAAGCTTTCTTT; CDR3 protein: CASSLRGNTEAFF
clone size: few; V gene: TRBV14; D gene: NA; J gene: TRBJ2-1; CDR3 DNA: TGTGCCAGCAGCCAAGTGGTCCGCGGAGAGCAGTTCTTC; CDR3 protein: CASSQVVRGEQFF
clone size: NA; V gene: TRBV2; D gene: TRBD2; J gene: TRBJ2-2; CDR3 DNA: TGTGCCAGCAGGCTAGCGGGAATCACCGGGGAGCTGTTTTTT; CDR3 protein: CASRLAGITGELFF
clone size: NA; V gene: TRBV7-8; D gene: NA; J gene: TRBJ1-6; CDR3 DNA: TGTGCCAGCAGCTTAGAGCGTGGAGGCTCACCCCTCCACTTT; CDR3 protein: CASSLERGGSPLHF
clone size: NA; V gene: TRBV4-3; D gene: TRBD2; J gene: TRBJ2-7; CDR3 DNA: TGCGCCAGCAGCCAAGCGGTCTCTAGCGGGACGCCCGAGCAGTACTTC; CDR3 protein: CASSQAVSSGTPEQYF
clone size: few; V gene: TRBV7-2; D gene: NA; J gene: TRBJ1-5; CDR3 DNA: TGTGCCAGCAGCCTGGACAGCCAGCCCCAGCATTTT; CDR3 protein: CASSLDSQPQHF
clone size: NA; V gene: TRBV7-2; D gene: NA; J gene: TRBJ1-1; CDR3 DNA: TGTGCCAGCAGCTCAAGCAGGAACACTGAAACTTTCTTT; CDR3 protein: CASSSSRNTETFF
clone size: NA; V gene: TRBV28; D gene: NA; J gene: TRBJ2-3; CDR3 DNA: TGTGCCAGCACCCGGAGGGGACCTCTCGGGTATACGCAGTATTTT; CDR3 protein: CASTRRGPLGYTQYF
clone size: few; V gene: TRBV5-1; D gene: NA; J gene: TRBJ2-3; CDR3 DNA: TGCGCCAGCAGCTTGGCGGGCACAGATACGCAGTATTTT; CDR3 protein: CASSLAGTDTQYF
clone size: NA; V gene: TRBV6-5; D gene: NA; J gene: TRBJ1-2; CDR3 DNA: TGTGCCAGCAGTTATGGTGGCGGACTTAGCTATGGCTACACCTTC; CDR3 protein: CASSYGGGLSYGYTF
clone size: NA; V gene: TRBV7-2; D gene: TRBD1; J gene: TRBJ2-5; CDR3 DNA: TGTGCCAGCAGCCCGGGACAGGGGGCGGAGACCCAGTACTTC; CDR3 protein: CASSPGQGAETQYF
clone size: NA; V gene: TRBV30; D gene: TRBD1; J gene: TRBJ2-2; CDR3 DNA: TGTGCCTGGAGTCTTCGGGACAGAGACACCGGGGAGCTGTTTTTT; CDR3 protein: CAWSLRDRDTGELFF
clone size: few; V gene: TRBV13; D gene: TRBD2; J gene: TRBJ2-1; CDR3 DNA: TGTGCCAGCAGATCCGGACTAGCGGGATACAATGAGCAGTTCTTC; CDR3 protein: CASRSGLAGYNEQFF
clone size: few; V gene: TRBV7-2; D gene: NA; J gene: TRBJ1-4; CDR3 DNA: TGTGCCAGCAGATGGCAGGCGGGGGAAAAACTGTTTTTT; CDR3 protein: CASRWQAGEKLFF
clone size: NA; V gene: TRBV6-6; D gene: TRBD1; J gene: TRBJ1-3; CDR3 DNA: TGTGCCAGCAGTGGGACAGGGGCGAGCTCTGGAAACACCATATATTTT; CDR3 protein: CASSGTGASSGNTIYF
clone size: NA; V gene: TRBV6-5; D gene: TRBD2; J gene: TRBJ2-1; CDR3 DNA: TGTGCCAGCAGTGAAGGGACTACCTACAATGAGCAGTTCTTC; CDR3 protein: CASSEGTTYNEQFF